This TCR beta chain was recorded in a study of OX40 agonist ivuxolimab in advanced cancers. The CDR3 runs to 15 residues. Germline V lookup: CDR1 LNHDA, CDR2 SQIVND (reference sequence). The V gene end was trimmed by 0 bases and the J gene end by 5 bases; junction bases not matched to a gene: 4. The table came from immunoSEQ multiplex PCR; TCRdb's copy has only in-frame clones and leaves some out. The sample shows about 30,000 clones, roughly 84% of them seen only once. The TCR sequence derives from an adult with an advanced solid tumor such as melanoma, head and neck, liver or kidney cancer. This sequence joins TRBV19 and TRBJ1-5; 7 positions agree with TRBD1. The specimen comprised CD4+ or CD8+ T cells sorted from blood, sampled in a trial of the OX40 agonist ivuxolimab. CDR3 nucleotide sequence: TGTGCCAGTAGTATAGATAGGGACAGAGATCAGCCCCAGCATTTT. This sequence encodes CASSIDRDRDQPQHF.